Following are 13 T cell receptor beta chains from one sample sequenced in a study of T-cell reconstitution after alpha-beta-depleted transplantation in children. For TCRbeta, the library was prepared with unique molecular identifiers. Via MiXCR, TCRdb re-called the PCR reads, giving one row per CDR3 protein. The sample yields about a million distinct CDR3 sequences, 25% to 30% seen once. The sample consisted of PBMCs, mostly from graft donor cells, taken 360 days after TCRalphabeta/CD19-depleted stem cell transplant. These receptors all come from a boy in the first two years of life who had a stem cell transplant for SCID, so the T cells may come from the graft donor.

The chain joins TRBV7-9 to TRBJ2-7; D possibly uses TRBD1 or TRBD2 (5 bases each). The CDR3 has 14 residues. Germline loops: CDR1 SEHNR, CDR2 FQNEAQ (reference sequence). V was cut by 5 bases and J by 6 bases, with 17 bases left in between. The CDR3 nucleotides read TGTGCCAGCAGCCCCCGGAGTGGGACCTCCGAGCAGTACTTC. Translation gives CASSPRSGTSEQYF.

The chain has TRBV9 and TRBJ2-1, with D possibly TRBD2 on 5 matching bases. Per the germline V gene, CDR1 is SGDLS and CDR2 is YYNGEE. The CDR3 has 16 residues. Trimming pared 4 bases from V and 10 bases from J, leaving 24 bases between. Written as DNA, the CDR3 is TGTGCCAGCAGCCCCAGAAGTTCTAGCCCCAGCTGGGAGCAGTTCTTC. Its translation: CASSPRSSSPSWEQFF.

The rearrangement joins TRBV10-3 to TRBJ1-1; perhaps TRBD1 as D (5 bases). This CDR3 contains 15 residues. Trimming cost V 10 bases and J 0 bases, with 18 bases left between them. Germline V gene lookup returns CDR1 ENHRY and CDR2 SYGVKD. CDR3 nucleotide sequence: TGTGCCACCAACGGGGCAGCGACGATGAACACTGAAGCTTTCTTT. This sequence encodes CATNGAATMNTEAFF.

Ten or more counts support this clonotype. This sequence joins TRBV6-1 and TRBJ2-1; TRBD2 matches 9 bases. The germline V gene encodes CDR1 MNHNS and CDR2 SASEGT. The J segment lost 4 bases and the V segment lost 5 bases, leaving 6 bases of the junction unmatched. The CDR3 spans 15 residues. The CDR3 loop is CASSRTSGPYNEQFF. The CDR3 DNA reads as TGTGCCAGCAGTCGAACTAGCGGGCCTTACAATGAGCAGTTCTTC.

This clonotype has just a few counts. The V and J genes are TRBV5-1 and TRBJ2-1; 8 bases align to TRBD2. Per the germline V gene, CDR1 is SGHRS and CDR2 is YFSETQ. V shed 2 bases and J 8 bases; nucleotides not matched to a gene: 9. The CDR3 runs 15 residues. The CDR3 spells CASSFLGLGGDEQFF. CDR3 nucleotide sequence: TGCGCCAGCAGCTTCTTGGGACTAGGGGGGGATGAGCAGTTCTTC.

V is TRBV12-3 or TRBV12-4 and J is TRBJ2-3; D gene ambiguous. Trimming removed 8 bases at V and 0 bases at J, with 15 bases between. The CDR3 is 15 amino acids. CDR3 sequence reads: CASLPLAASTDTQYF. CDR3 DNA: TGTGCCAGCCTACCGTTGGCGGCTAGCACAGATACGCAGTATTTT.

This rearrangement joins TRBV20-1 to TRBJ2-3; tentatively, D is TRBD1 or TRBD2 (6 bases each). With 7 bases removed from V and 1 base from J, the gap between germline ends came to 12 bases. The germline V gene has CDR1 DFQATT and CDR2 SNEGSKA (reference sequence). There are 13 residues in the CDR3. CDR3 sequence (DNA): TGCAGTGTTAGGGGGGAGGGCACAGATACGCAGTATTTT. It yields the protein CSVRGEGTDTQYF.

A few counts support this clonotype. The chain carries TRBV9 and TRBJ2-2; tentatively, D is TRBD1 or TRBD2 (6 bases each). Germline lookup yields CDR1 SGDLS and CDR2 YYNGEE. The V end was cut by 0 bases, the J end by 4 bases, with 16 bases between. This CDR3 is built from 17 residues. CDR3 loop: CASSVAWGAPGTGELFF. For the CDR3, the DNA is TGTGCCAGCAGCGTAGCTTGGGGGGCGCCGGGCACCGGGGAGCTGTTTTTT.

This clonotype was observed a handful of times. The chain joins TRBV20-1 to TRBJ2-7; perhaps D is TRBD1 or TRBD2 (5 bases each). The germline V gene encodes CDR1 DFQATT and CDR2 SNEGSKA (reference sequence). Trimming removed 2 bases at V and 5 bases at J, with 7 bases between. This CDR3 has 11 residues. CDR3 coding DNA: TGCAGTGCTAGAAGAGGGGACGAGCAGTACTTC. Residues: CSARRGDEQYF.

The chain employs TRBV5-1 and TRBJ2-3; TRBD2 aligns across 13 bases. In germline, CDR1 is SGHRS, CDR2 YFSETQ. The length of the CDR3 is 16 residues. Germline trimming cut 0 bases from V and 7 bases from J; bases unmatched to any gene: 5. The CDR3 loop is CASSLVLAGGQNTQYF. In DNA form, the CDR3 reads TGCGCCAGCAGCTTGGTACTAGCGGGGGGGCAAAATACGCAGTATTTT.

The V call is TRBV12-3 or TRBV12-4, the J call TRBJ2-2; D gene uncertain. Trimming stripped 3 bases from V and 1 base from J, with 15 bases between. The CDR3 is 17 residues long. The CDR3 coding sequence is TGTGCCAGCAGTTTCCCGCGCAACACTGTGAACACCGGGGAGCTGTTTTTT. Protein sequence: CASSFPRNTVNTGELFF.

V gene TRBV29-1 combines with J gene TRBJ2-1; D gene ambiguous. V lost 2 bases and J 4 bases, leaving 9 bases between the germline ends. CDR1 is SQVTM, CDR2 ANQGSEA, per germline. There are 13 residues in the CDR3. The CDR3 region is CSVEIGKYNEQFF. In DNA, the CDR3 is TGCAGCGTTGAAATAGGGAAGTACAATGAGCAGTTCTTC.

The rearrangement links TRBV12-3 or TRBV12-4 to TRBJ2-5; 11 nucleotides line up with TRBD2. Germline trimming cut 6 bases from V and 2 bases from J; bases unmatched to any gene: 8. The CDR3 contains 16 residues. CDR3 coding DNA: TGTGCCAGCAGCCGGGGACTAGCGGCGACACAAGAGACCCAGTACTTC. It codes for CASSRGLAATQETQYF.